This T cell receptor beta chain emerged from a study of T-cell memory formation after mild COVID-19. Study-level points and caveats: That cross-reactive memory joined was suggested by some responding clones appearing in pre-infection memory. Researchers report contracting CD4+ clones mostly in CM and EM, with CD8+ clones in EMRA.

5'RACE with constant-segment primers built TCRalpha and TCRbeta cDNA libraries with UMIs. TCRdb reprocessed the 5' RACE reads with MiXCR, giving one entry per CDR3 protein. The sample carries 450,000 to 650,000 distinct CDR3 sequences, about 20% recorded once. Trimming shortened V by 4 bases and J by 8 bases, and 14 bases separated the two germline ends. Per the germline V gene, CDR1 is MNHNS and CDR2 is SASEGT. CDR3 length: 13 amino acids. This clonotype appeared once. The antigen remains unidentified. Sequencing was carried out using PBMCs or a T cell subset sorted from them (not recorded which). The origin of this receptor is an adult woman who had mild COVID-19 (a few samples of this study predate the infection). Cell type and time point are not known. The chain joins TRBV6-1 to TRBJ1-2, with D possibly TRBD1 on 5 matching bases. CDR3 residues: CASSVFRVAGYTF. Written as DNA, the CDR3 is TGTGCCAGCAGTGTATTCAGGGTTGCGGGCTACACCTTC.